This T cell receptor (beta chain) was profiled in a study of cytomegalovirus exposure and HLA in healthy donors. This PCR relied on a set of 60 Vbeta primers and 13 Jbeta primers. Repertoires were generated with immunoSEQ multiplex PCR, while TCRdb's copy carries only in-frame clones and drops some. The sample holds around 160,000 clones, around 79% seen once. The CDR3 spans 14 residues. Germline V CDR1 and CDR2: SEHNR, FQNEAQ (reference sequence). Germline trimming cut 5 bases from V and 2 bases from J; bases unmatched to any gene: 5. Study-level results: As a later analysis showed, a missense DCLRE1C variant was linked to trimming of TCR beta V- and J-genes.

Notes on this clone: The antigen remains unidentified. The same CDR3 also results from other DNA sequences found in this sample.

The sample comprised PBMCs. The TCR sequence derives from a woman between 35 and 50 years old in good health and CMV-seropositive. This chain joins TRBV7-9 and TRBJ1-1; the match to TRBD1 covers 7 bases. CDR3 sequence reads: CASSAGTANTEAFF. CDR3 DNA: TGTGCCAGCAGCGCCGGGACAGCCAACACTGAAGCTTTCTTT.